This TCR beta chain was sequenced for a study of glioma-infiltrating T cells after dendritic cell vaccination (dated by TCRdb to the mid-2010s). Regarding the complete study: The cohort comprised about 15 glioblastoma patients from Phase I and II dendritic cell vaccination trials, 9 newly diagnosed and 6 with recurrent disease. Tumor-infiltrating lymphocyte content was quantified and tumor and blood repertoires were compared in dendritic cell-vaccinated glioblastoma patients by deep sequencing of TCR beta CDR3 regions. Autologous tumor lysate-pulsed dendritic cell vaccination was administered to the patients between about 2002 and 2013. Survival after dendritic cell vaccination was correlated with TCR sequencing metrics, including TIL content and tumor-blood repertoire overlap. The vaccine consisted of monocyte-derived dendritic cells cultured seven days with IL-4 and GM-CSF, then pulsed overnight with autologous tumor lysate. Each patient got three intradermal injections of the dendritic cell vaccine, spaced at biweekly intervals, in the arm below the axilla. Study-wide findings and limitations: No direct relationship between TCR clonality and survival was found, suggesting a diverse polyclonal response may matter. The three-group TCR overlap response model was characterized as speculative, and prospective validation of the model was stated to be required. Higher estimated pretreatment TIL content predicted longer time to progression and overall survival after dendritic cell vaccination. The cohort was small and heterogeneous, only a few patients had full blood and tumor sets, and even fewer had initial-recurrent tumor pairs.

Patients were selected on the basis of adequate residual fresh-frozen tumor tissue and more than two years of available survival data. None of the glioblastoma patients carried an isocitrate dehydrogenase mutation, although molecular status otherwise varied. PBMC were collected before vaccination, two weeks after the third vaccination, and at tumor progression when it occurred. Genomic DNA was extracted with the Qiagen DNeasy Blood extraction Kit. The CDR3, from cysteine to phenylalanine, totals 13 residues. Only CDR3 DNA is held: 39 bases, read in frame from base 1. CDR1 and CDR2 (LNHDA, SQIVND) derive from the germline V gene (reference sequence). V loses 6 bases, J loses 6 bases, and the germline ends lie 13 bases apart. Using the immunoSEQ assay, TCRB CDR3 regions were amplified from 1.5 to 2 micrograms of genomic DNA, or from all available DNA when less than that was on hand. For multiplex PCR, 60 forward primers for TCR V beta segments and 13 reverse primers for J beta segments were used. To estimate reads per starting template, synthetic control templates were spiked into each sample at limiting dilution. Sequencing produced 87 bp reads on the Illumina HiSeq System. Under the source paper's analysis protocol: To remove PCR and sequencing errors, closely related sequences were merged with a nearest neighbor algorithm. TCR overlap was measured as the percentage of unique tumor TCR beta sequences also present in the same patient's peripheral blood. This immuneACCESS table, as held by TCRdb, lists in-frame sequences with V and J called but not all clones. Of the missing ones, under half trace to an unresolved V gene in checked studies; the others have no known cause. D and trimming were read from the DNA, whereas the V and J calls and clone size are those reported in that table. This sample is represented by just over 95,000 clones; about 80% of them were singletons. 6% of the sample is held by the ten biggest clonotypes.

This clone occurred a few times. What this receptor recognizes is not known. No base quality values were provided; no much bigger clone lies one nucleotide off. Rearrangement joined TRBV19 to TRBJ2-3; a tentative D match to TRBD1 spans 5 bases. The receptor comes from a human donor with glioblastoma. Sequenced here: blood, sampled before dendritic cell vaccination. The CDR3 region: CASRVRGTDTQYF. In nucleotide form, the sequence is TGTGCCAGTAGGGTTAGGGGAACGGATACGCAGTATTTT.